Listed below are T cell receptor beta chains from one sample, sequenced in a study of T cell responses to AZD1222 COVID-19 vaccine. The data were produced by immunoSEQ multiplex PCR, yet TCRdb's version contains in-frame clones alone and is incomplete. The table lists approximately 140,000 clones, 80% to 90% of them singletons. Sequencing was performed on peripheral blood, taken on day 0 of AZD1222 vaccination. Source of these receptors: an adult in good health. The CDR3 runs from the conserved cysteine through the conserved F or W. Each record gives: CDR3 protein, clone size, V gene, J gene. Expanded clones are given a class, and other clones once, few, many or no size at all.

CDR3aa: CAWTQVTGLREQYF
abundance: NA
v_gene: TRBV30
j_gene: TRBJ2-7

CDR3aa: CASSADLRTGNTEAFF
abundance: NA
v_gene: TRBV19
j_gene: TRBJ1-1

CDR3aa: CASSQRRPGTEAFF
abundance: few
v_gene: TRBV4-3
j_gene: TRBJ1-1

CDR3aa: CASGVGGHTIYF
abundance: NA
v_gene: TRBV2
j_gene: TRBJ1-3

CDR3aa: CASSLGGGTKAFF
abundance: NA
v_gene: TRBV7-8
j_gene: TRBJ1-1

CDR3aa: CASYRTGGFTGELFF
abundance: once
v_gene: TRBV10-2
j_gene: TRBJ2-2

CDR3aa: CASSSPPQGNYEQYF
abundance: once
v_gene: TRBV5-6
j_gene: TRBJ2-7

CDR3aa: CASSLGYGVLYF
abundance: NA
v_gene: TRBV27
j_gene: TRBJ2-7

CDR3aa: CASSLAANQPQHF
abundance: NA
v_gene: TRBV12-3/TRBV12-4
j_gene: TRBJ1-5

CDR3aa: CASGGLANYGYTF
abundance: NA
v_gene: TRBV6-5
j_gene: TRBJ1-2

CDR3aa: CSVGFSLNGYTF
abundance: once
v_gene: TRBV29-1
j_gene: TRBJ1-2

CDR3aa: CAWSYDSGNTIYF
abundance: NA
v_gene: TRBV30
j_gene: TRBJ1-3

CDR3aa: CASSIGGEQPQHF
abundance: NA
v_gene: TRBV19
j_gene: TRBJ1-5

CDR3aa: CASSRWPNTGELFF
abundance: once
v_gene: TRBV5-4
j_gene: TRBJ2-2

CDR3aa: CASRPTSGLNYGYTF
abundance: NA
v_gene: TRBV6-5
j_gene: TRBJ1-2

CDR3aa: CASSLGQGREQYF
abundance: once
v_gene: TRBV11-1
j_gene: TRBJ2-7

CDR3aa: CASSLDGNSPLHF
abundance: NA
v_gene: TRBV5-1
j_gene: TRBJ1-6

CDR3aa: CASSLGEISYNEQFF
abundance: NA
v_gene: TRBV7-9
j_gene: TRBJ2-1

CDR3aa: CAWSVHRGGSPLHF
abundance: few
v_gene: TRBV30
j_gene: TRBJ1-6

CDR3aa: CASSYKVMNTEAFF
abundance: NA
v_gene: TRBV6-6
j_gene: TRBJ1-1

CDR3aa: CASSLALRGGELFF
abundance: NA
v_gene: TRBV7-2
j_gene: TRBJ2-2

CDR3aa: CASSGQSSGSSYNEQFF
abundance: once
v_gene: TRBV27
j_gene: TRBJ2-1

CDR3aa: CASSRRLAASSYNEQFF
abundance: NA
v_gene: TRBV3-1/TRBV3-2
j_gene: TRBJ2-1

CDR3aa: CATSVSTDNEQFF
abundance: NA
v_gene: TRBV24-1
j_gene: TRBJ2-1